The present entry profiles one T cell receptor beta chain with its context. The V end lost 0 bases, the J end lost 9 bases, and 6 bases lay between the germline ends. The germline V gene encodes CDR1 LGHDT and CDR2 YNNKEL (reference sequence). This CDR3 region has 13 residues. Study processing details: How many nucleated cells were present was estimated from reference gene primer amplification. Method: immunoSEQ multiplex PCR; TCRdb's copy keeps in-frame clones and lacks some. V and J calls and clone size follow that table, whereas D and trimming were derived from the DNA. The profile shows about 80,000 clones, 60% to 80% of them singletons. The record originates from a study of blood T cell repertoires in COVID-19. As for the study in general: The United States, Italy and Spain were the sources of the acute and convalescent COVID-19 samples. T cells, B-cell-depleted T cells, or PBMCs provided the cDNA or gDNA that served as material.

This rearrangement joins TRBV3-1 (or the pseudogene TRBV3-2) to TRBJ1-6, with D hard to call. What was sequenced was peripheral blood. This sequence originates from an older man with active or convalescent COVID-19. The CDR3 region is CASSQDGSSPLHF. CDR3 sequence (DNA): TGTGCCAGCAGCCAAGATGGGAGTTCACCCCTCCACTTT.